The 20 T cell receptor beta chains presented below share a single source sample, sequenced in a study of T cell repertoires in cytomegalovirus infection (dated by TCRdb to about 2019). Their antigen targets remain unknown. Sequenced using an Illumina HiSeq 1500. Through fastp at Q25 and MiXCR, TCRdb rebuilt clones from the public reads, retaining in-frame beta chains. Entries are consolidated by CDR3 protein sequence, retaining the most common genes and DNA. This sample gives more than 90,000 distinct CDR3 sequences in total; roughly a tenth of them show up just once. Roughly 31% of the sample belongs to the ten largest clones. The sample was PBMCs, sequenced either directly or after in vitro stimulation (not recorded which). The receptors come from a human donor in good health (CMV status not recorded). Some clones in this sample may be carry-over from other donors' samples.

The sample holds many counts of this clonotype. The chain joins TRBV7-2 to TRBJ1-2; D gene ambiguous. This CDR3 comprises 14 residues. The germline CDR1 and CDR2 sequences are SGHTA and FQGNSA. The ends were cut back, 1 base at V and 3 bases at J, with 9 bases in the middle. This CDR3 reads CASSLEGSDYGYTF. DNA of the CDR3: TGTGCCAGCAGCTTAGAAGGGTCCGACTATGGCTACACCTTC.

This clonotype was found many times. The chain carries TRBV4-1 and TRBJ1-4, with D hard to call. The CDR3 runs to 12 residues. Germline CDR1 and CDR2: MGHRA and YSYEKL. Trimming took off 1 base at V and 8 bases at J, with 5 bases between the two ends. CDR3 bases: TGCGCCAGCAGCCAAGTCTCGGAAAAACTGTTTTTT. Translation gives CASSQVSEKLFF.

This clonotype was seen ten or more times. The chain combines TRBV6-1 with TRBJ1-1, with TRBD1 identical over 12 bases. CDR1 is MNHNS and CDR2 is SASEGT in the germline V gene. V lost 8 bases, J lost 7 bases, and 8 bases stayed unmatched. The CDR3 runs 14 residues. CDR3 sequence: CASARDRGRIEAFF. The CDR3 region has the DNA TGTGCCAGCGCTCGGGACAGGGGGCGGATTGAAGCTTTCTTT.

V is TRBV12-3 or TRBV12-4 and J is TRBJ1-5; TRBD1 agrees at 8 bases. The ends lost 7 bases at V and 4 bases at J; junction bases unmatched: 9. The CDR3 is 15 amino acids. The CDR3 reads CASNSGTGVNQPQHF. CDR3 coding DNA: TGTGCCAGCAATTCCGGGACAGGAGTGAATCAGCCCCAGCATTTT.

This clonotype has a count of ten or more. V usage is TRBV7-8 and J usage is TRBJ1-2, with 10 bases that match TRBD1. V lost 5 bases, J lost 8 bases, and 14 bases stayed unmatched. The CDR3 contains 16 residues. CDR1 and CDR2 from the germline V gene are SGHVS and FQNEAQ. The CDR3 region has the DNA TGTGCCAGCAGCGCCGAGCTGACAGGGGGCTACGGGGGCTACACCTTC. Translation gives CASSAELTGGYGGYTF.

At least ten counts were recorded for this clonotype. The CDR3 sequence is CASSLDSYGYTF. The CDR3 region has the DNA TGTGCCAGCAGCTTAGACAGCTATGGCTACACCTTC. The V and J genes are TRBV7-2 and TRBJ1-2, with unresolved D. CDR3 length equals 12 residues. Trimming left V 1 base short and J 4 bases short, with 4 bases between. CDR1 is SGHTA and CDR2 is FQGNSA in the germline V gene.

The V gene is TRBV10-3, the J gene TRBJ2-2; TRBD2 matches at 13 bases. The trim removed 4 bases at V and 4 bases at J, leaving 3 bases unmatched. The CDR3 runs 16 residues. Per germline, CDR1 ENHRY and CDR2 SYGVKD. CDR3 amino acids: CAISGGLAGVTGELFF. DNA for the CDR3: TGTGCCATCAGTGGAGGACTAGCGGGAGTCACCGGGGAGCTGTTTTTT.

This clonotype was found many times. This CDR3 is CASSDRLRSKKETQYF. The CDR3 nucleotides are TGTGCCAGCAGTGACCGACTCCGGAGTAAGAAAGAGACCCAGTACTTC. The chain is built from TRBV25-1 and TRBJ2-5; no firm D call. Trimming removed 3 bases at V and 3 bases at J, with 17 bases between. The CDR3 is 16 residues long. Germline CDR1 and CDR2: MGHDK and SYGVNS.

This clonotype has just a few counts. The V and J genes are TRBV20-1 and TRBJ1-1, with a possible D match to TRBD1 (6 bases). Germline values: CDR1 DFQATT, CDR2 SNEGSKA (reference sequence). The CDR3 length is 14 residues. The V end was cut by 0 bases, the J end by 6 bases, with 14 bases between. The CDR3 is CSAREQGQRAEAFF. The CDR3 nucleotides are TGCAGTGCTAGAGAACAGGGACAAAGGGCTGAAGCTTTCTTT.

This clonotype has at least ten counts. This chain joins TRBV5-5 and TRBJ1-2, with D hard to call. With 0 bases removed from V and 3 bases from J, the gap between germline ends came to 6 bases. Germline CDR1 and CDR2: SGHKS and YYEKEE (reference sequence). There are 13 residues in the CDR3. The CDR3 spells CASSLVTDYGYTF. The CDR3 DNA reads TGTGCCAGCAGCTTGGTGACGGACTATGGCTACACCTTC. Full variable domain (missing parts from reference TRBV5-5 and TRBJ1-2): DAGVTQSPTHLIKTRGQQVTLRCSPISGHKSVSWYQQVLGQGPQFIFQYYEKEERGRGNFPDRFSARQFPNYSSELNVNALLLGDSALYLCASSLVTDYGYTFGSGTRLTVV.

The chain recombines TRBV27 with TRBJ2-5; unclear D gene. This CDR3 region has 11 residues. CDR1 is MNHEY and CDR2 is SMNVEV in the germline V gene (reference sequence). Trimming cost V 5 bases and J 7 bases, with 8 bases left between them. CDR3 loop: CASSASGTQYF. The DNA for the CDR3 is TGTGCCAGCAGTGCTTCCGGGACCCAGTACTTC.

This clonotype came up a few times. The chain couples TRBV28 to TRBJ2-5, with 8 bases fitting TRBD2. V trimming: 6 bases; J trimming: 5 bases; junction bases outside the gene matches: 11. From germline, CDR1 is MDHEN and CDR2 SYDVKM. The CDR3 totals 15 residues. The CDR3: CASSVGTRREETQYF. The CDR3 DNA is TGTGCCAGCAGCGTTGGGACTAGAAGAGAGGAGACCCAGTACTTC.

The chain links TRBV9 to TRBJ1-6; D gene uncertain. The germline V gene encodes CDR1 SGDLS and CDR2 YYNGEE. The CDR3 runs to 13 residues. V dropped 0 bases and J dropped 10 bases, with 8 bases sitting between them. In nucleotides, the CDR3 is TGTGCCAGCAGCGTAGAGCCAGAATCACCCCTCCACTTT. As protein: CASSVEPESPLHF.

This clonotype was recorded at least ten times. The chain combines TRBV10-3 with TRBJ2-3; TRBD1 aligns across 9 bases. CDR1 is ENHRY and CDR2 is SYGVKD in the germline V gene. The CDR3 spans 16 residues. J lost 2 bases, V lost 5 bases, and 8 bases had no gene match. In nucleotides, the CDR3 is TGTGCCATCAGTTTCACCGGGACAGGGAACACAGATACGCAGTATTTT. Translation: CAISFTGTGNTDTQYF.

This clonotype was found many times. Sequence at one end of the junction differs from germline and may be a read error. The chain uses TRBV7-7 and TRBJ1-6; perhaps TRBD1 as D (5 bases). Germline CDR1 is SSHAT and CDR2 is FNYEAQ (reference sequence). This CDR3 region has 19 residues. This chain's CDR3 is CASSPFHERDRIYNSPLHF. DNA for the CDR3: TGTGCTAGCAGCCCCTTCCATGAAAGGGACCGTATCTATAATTCACCCCTCCACTTT.

The genes are TRBV20-1 and TRBJ2-1, with no clear D. CDR1 DFQATT and CDR2 SNEGSKA come from the germline V gene (reference sequence). The CDR3 totals 13 residues. Trimming cost V 3 bases and J 9 bases, with 15 bases left between them. The CDR3 DNA reads TGCAGTGCTAGCCTGTGGCTAGTAAGTGAGCAGTTCTTC. It is translated as CSASLWLVSEQFF.

This clonotype has a count of ten or more. V is TRBV5-4 and J is TRBJ2-1, with D unresolved. Germline CDR1 and CDR2: SGHNT and YYREEE (reference sequence). Trimming removed 4 bases at V and 4 bases at J, with 18 bases between. The CDR3 contains 16 residues. The DNA of the CDR3 is TGTGCCAGCAGCCCCGACCGGACCCCAGGATACAATGAGCAGTTCTTC. Residues: CASSPDRTPGYNEQFF.

This clonotype was seen a few times. This chain's CDR3 is CASSPGGQRFAFF. CDR3 in DNA: TGTGCCAGCAGCCCAGGGGGACAACGCTTTGCTTTCTTT. V and J are TRBV5-6 and TRBJ1-1; 7 nucleotides align to TRBD1. This CDR3 region has 13 residues. Germline V gene data show CDR1 as SGHDT and CDR2 as YYEEEE. The V and J ends lost 4 bases and 11 bases, in that order; junction bases with no gene match: 11.

This clonotype was counted at least ten times. J is TRBJ2-1 and V is TRBV5-8; D is ambiguous. Germline V gene sequence: CDR1 SGHTS, CDR2 YDEGEE. The CDR3 length is 15 residues. The germline V and J ends were trimmed by 4 bases and 5 bases, with 16 bases remaining between them. In DNA, the CDR3 is TGTGCCAGCAGCCCCGCGCACGTCGCGGACAATGAGCAGTTCTTC. This translates into CASSPAHVADNEQFF.

This chain uses TRBV20-1 with TRBJ2-5; D is ambiguous. The length of the CDR3 is 11 residues. From germline, CDR1 is DFQATT and CDR2 SNEGSKA (reference sequence). Trimming removed 4 bases at V and 4 bases at J, with 7 bases between. The CDR3 is CSAIWGETQYF. In DNA, the CDR3 is TGCAGTGCTATCTGGGGAGAGACCCAGTACTTC.